A single T cell receptor beta chain is shown here with its context. TCRdb's copy holds only in-frame clones and misses some; the assay was immunoSEQ multiplex PCR. The table has about 2,500,000 clones, approximately 92% seen once. The sample comes from a study of shared clonotypes between healthy human individuals. V lost 3 bases, J lost 5 bases, and 14 bases lay in between. The length of the CDR3 is 14 residues. Per the germline V gene, CDR1 is KGHSH and CDR2 is LQKENI. The rearrangement joins TRBV18 to TRBJ2-7, with D perhaps assigned TRBD1 or TRBD2 (5 bases each). The sequence was collected from a man aged 18 to 29 in good health. Sequenced material: naive CD4+ T cells sorted from blood. As for subset: CD45RA+ positively selected. CDR3 in amino acids: CASSPYLGVDEQYF. Here the CDR3 DNA reads TGTGCCAGCTCACCCTATCTGGGGGTCGACGAGCAGTACTTC.